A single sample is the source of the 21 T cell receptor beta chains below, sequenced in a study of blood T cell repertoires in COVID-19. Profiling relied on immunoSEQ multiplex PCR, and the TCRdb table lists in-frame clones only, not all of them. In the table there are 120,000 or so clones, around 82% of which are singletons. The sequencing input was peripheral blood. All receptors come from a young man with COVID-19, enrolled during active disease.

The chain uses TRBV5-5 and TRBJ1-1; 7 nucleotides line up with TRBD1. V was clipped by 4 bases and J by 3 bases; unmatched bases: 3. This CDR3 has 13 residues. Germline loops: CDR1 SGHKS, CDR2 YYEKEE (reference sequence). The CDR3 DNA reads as TGTGCCAGCAGCCGGCAGGGGGACACTGAAGCTTTCTTT. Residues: CASSRQGDTEAFF.

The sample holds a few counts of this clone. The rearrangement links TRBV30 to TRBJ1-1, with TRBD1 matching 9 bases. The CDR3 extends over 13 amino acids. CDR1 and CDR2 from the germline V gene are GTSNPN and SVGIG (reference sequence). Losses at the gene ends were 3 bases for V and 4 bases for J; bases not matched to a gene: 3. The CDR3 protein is CAWRWDRATEAFF. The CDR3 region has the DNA TGTGCCTGGAGATGGGACAGGGCCACTGAAGCTTTCTTT.

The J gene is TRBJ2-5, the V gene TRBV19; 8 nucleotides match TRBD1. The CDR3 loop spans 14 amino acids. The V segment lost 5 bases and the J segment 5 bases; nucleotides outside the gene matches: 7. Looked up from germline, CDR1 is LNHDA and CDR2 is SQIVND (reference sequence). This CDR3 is CASSLQGAWETQYF. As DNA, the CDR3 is TGTGCCAGTAGTCTGCAGGGGGCTTGGGAGACCCAGTACTTC. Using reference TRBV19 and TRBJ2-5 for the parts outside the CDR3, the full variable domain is DGGITQSPKYLFRKEGQNVTLSCEQNLNHDAMYWYRQDPGQGLRLIYYSQIVNDFQKGDIAEGYSVSREKKESFPLTVTSAQKNPTAFYLCASSLQGAWETQYFGPGTRLLVL.

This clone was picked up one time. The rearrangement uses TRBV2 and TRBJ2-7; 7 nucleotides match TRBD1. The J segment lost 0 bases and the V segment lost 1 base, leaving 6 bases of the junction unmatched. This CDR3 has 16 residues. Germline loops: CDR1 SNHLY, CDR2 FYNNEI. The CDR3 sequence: CASSEGDRAFSYEQYF. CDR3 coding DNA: TGTGCCAGCAGTGAAGGTGACAGGGCGTTCTCCTACGAGCAGTACTTC.

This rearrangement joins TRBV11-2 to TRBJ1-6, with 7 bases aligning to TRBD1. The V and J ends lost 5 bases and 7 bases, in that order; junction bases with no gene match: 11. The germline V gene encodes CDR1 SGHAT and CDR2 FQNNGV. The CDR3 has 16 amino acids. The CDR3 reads CASSEPTGARNSPLHF. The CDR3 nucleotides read TGTGCCAGCAGCGAACCTACAGGGGCCCGAAATTCACCCCTCCACTTT.

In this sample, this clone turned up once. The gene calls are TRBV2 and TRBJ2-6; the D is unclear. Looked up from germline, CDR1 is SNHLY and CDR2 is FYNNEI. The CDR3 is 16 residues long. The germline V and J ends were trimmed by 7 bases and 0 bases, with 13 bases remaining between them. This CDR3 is CASTDQRTSGANVLTF. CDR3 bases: TGTGCCAGCACCGATCAGCGTACCTCTGGGGCCAACGTCCTGACTTTC.

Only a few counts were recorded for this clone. This CDR3 reads CASSQTTGGLYEQYF. CDR3 DNA: TGTGCCAGCAGCCAAACGACAGGGGGCCTTTACGAGCAGTACTTC. The chain joins TRBV11-2 to TRBJ2-7, with TRBD1 identical over 10 bases. After removal of 5 bases from V and 4 bases from J, the junction contained 8 bases not matched to a gene. This CDR3 comprises 15 residues. Germline V CDR1 and CDR2: SGHAT, FQNNGV. Combining the CDR3 with reference TRBV11-2 and TRBJ2-7 gives the whole variable domain EAGVAQSPRYKIIEKRQSVAFWCNPISGHATLYWYQQILGQGPKLLIQFQNNGVVDDSQLPKDRFSAERLKGVDSTLKIQPAKLEDSAVYLCASSQTTGGLYEQYFGPGTRLTVT.

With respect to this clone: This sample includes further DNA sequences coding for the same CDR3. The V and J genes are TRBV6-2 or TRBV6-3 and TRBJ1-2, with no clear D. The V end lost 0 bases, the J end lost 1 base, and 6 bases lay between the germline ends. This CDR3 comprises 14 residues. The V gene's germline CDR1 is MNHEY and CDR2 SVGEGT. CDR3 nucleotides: TGTGCCAGCAGTTACTCCCGGGGTAACTATGGCTACACCTTC. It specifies CASSYSRGNYGYTF.

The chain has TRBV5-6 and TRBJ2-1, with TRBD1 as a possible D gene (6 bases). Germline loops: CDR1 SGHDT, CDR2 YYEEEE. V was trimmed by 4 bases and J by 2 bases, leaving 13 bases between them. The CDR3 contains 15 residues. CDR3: CASSPGQKPYNEQFF. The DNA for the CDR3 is TGTGCCAGCAGCCCCGGACAGAAACCCTACAATGAGCAGTTCTTC.

The CDR3 nucleotides are TGCGCCAGCAGCCAACCGACCGGGACAGGGTTTGCAGATACGCAGTATTTT. Protein product: CASSQPTGTGFADTQYF. The chain recombines TRBV4-1 with TRBJ2-3; 9 bases align to TRBD1. The CDR3 consists of 17 residues. V trimming: 2 bases; J trimming: 4 bases; junction bases outside the gene matches: 10. Germline CDR1 reads MGHRA; CDR2 reads YSYEKL.

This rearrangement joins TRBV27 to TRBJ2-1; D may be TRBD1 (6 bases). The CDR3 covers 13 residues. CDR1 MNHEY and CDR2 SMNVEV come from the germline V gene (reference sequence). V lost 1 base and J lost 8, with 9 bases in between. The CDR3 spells CASSLFPGDEQFF. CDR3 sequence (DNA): TGTGCCAGCAGTTTATTCCCAGGGGATGAGCAGTTCTTC.

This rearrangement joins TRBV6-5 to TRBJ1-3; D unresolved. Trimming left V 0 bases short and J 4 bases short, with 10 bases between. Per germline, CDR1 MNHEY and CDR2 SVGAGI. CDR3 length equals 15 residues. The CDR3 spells CASSYSTGIGNTIYF. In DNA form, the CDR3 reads TGTGCCAGCAGTTACTCGACGGGTATCGGAAACACCATATATTTT.

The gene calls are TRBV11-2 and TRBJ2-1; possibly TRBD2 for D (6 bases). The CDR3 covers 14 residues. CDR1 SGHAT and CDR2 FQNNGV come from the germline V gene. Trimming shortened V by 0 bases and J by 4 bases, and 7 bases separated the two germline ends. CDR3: CASSLEAGYNEQFF. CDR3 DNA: TGTGCCAGCAGCTTAGAGGCGGGATACAATGAGCAGTTCTTC.

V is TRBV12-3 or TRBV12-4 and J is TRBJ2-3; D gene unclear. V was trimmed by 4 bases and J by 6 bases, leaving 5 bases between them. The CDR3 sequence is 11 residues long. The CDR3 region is CASSYSDTQYF. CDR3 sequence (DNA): TGTGCCAGCAGTTATAGCGATACGCAGTATTTT.

The CDR3 sequence: CASSRGTSGPSSYEQYF. The CDR3 DNA is TGCGCCAGCAGCCGAGGGACTAGCGGGCCTAGCTCCTACGAGCAGTACTTC. The chain uses TRBV5-1 and TRBJ2-7; 12 bases align to TRBD2. Trimming removed 4 bases from V and 0 bases from J; junction bases left unmatched: 8. Germline V gives CDR1 SGHRS, CDR2 YFSETQ. The CDR3 covers 17 residues.

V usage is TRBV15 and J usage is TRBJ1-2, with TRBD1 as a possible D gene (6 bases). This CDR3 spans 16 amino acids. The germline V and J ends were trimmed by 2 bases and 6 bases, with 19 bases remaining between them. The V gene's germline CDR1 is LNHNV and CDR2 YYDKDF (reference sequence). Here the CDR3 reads CATSRSARRDTHGYTF. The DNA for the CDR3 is TGTGCCACCAGCAGATCGGCTCGTCGGGACACACATGGCTACACCTTC.

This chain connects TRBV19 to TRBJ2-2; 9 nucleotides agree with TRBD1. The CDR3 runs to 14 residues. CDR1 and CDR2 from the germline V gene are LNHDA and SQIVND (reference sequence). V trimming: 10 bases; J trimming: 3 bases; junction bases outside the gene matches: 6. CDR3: CATGTGTHTGELFF. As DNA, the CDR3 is TGTGCCACCGGGACAGGGACACACACCGGGGAGCTGTTTTTT. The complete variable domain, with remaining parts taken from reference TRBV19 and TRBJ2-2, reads DGGITQSPKYLFRKEGQNVTLSCEQNLNHDAMYWYRQDPGQGLRLIYYSQIVNDFQKGDIAEGYSVSREKKESFPLTVTSAQKNPTAFYLCATGTGTHTGELFFGEGSRLTVL.

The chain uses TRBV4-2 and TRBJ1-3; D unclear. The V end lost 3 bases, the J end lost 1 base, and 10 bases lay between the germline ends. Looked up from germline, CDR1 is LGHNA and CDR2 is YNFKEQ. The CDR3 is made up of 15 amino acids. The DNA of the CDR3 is TGTGCCAGCAGCCAGTTCGGTACTTCTGGAAACACCATATATTTT. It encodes CASSQFGTSGNTIYF.

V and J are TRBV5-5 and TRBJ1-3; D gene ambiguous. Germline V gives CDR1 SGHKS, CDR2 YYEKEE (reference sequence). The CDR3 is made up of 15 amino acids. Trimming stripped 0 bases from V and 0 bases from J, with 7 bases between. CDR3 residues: CASSLAGISGNTIYF. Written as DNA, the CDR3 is TGTGCCAGCAGCTTGGCCGGGATCTCTGGAAACACCATATATTTT.

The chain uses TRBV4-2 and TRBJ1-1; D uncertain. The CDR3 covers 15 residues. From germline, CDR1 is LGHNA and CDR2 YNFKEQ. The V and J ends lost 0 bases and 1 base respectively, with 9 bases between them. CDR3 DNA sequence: TGTGCCAGCAGCCAAGATTCTTTTAGGAACACTGAAGCTTTCTTT. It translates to CASSQDSFRNTEAFF.

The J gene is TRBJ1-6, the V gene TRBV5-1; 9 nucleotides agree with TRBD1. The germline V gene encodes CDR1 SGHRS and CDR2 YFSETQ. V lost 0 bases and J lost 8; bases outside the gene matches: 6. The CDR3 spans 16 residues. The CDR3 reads CASSLEGQGLYSPLHF. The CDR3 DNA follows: TGCGCCAGCAGCTTGGAGGGACAGGGTCTTTATTCACCCCTCCACTTT.